This TCR beta chain was captured by sequencing in a study of identical twins. Study findings and constraints: Twins shared out-of-frame alpha sequences with excess low generation probability.

Via MiXCR, TCRdb re-called the 5' RACE reads, giving one row per CDR3 protein. Of more than 650,000 distinct CDR3 sequences in the sample, 5.5% to 7.5% were seen once. The CDR3 has 13 amino acids. Germline V gene sequence: CDR1 MNHEY, CDR2 SMNVEV (reference sequence). Trimming pared 3 bases from V and 1 base from J, leaving 6 bases between. This clonotype was found many times. The antigen is not known. V usage is TRBV27 and J usage is TRBJ2-5; D ambiguous. Input material: naive T cells sorted from blood. The sequence was collected from a man aged 18 to 29 in good health. The CDR3 DNA sequence: TGTGCCAGCAGTTTCAACAGCCAAGAGACCCAGTACTTC. Amino acids: CASSFNSQETQYF.